The 3 T cell receptor beta chains presented below share a single source sample, sequenced in a study of blood T cell repertoires in COVID-19. TCRdb's copy holds only in-frame clones and misses some; the assay was immunoSEQ multiplex PCR. In the table there are roughly 120,000 clones, 80% of which are singletons. Sequencing was done on a sample of peripheral blood. The source of these receptors is a man aged 65 to 79 with acute or convalescent COVID-19.

The chain couples TRBV6-5 to TRBJ1-2, with TRBD1 identical over 12 bases. Per the germline V gene, CDR1 is MNHEY and CDR2 is SVGAGI. V dropped 8 bases and J dropped 4; count of bases not matched to a gene: 5. This CDR3 is built from 14 residues. The CDR3 DNA follows: TGTGCCAGCGGCGGGACAGGGGGCGTCTATGGCTACACCTTC. Protein product: CASGGTGGVYGYTF.

V gene TRBV7-2 combines with J gene TRBJ1-2; 11 nucleotides match TRBD1. Germline CDR1 is SGHTA and CDR2 is FQGNSA. After removal of 5 bases from V and 9 bases from J, the junction contained 11 bases not matched to a gene. The CDR3 is 15 residues long. The CDR3: CASSPPGQGGRSYTF. The CDR3 nucleotides are TGTGCCAGCAGCCCGCCGGGACAGGGGGGTAGGAGCTACACCTTC.

Points on this clone: This specimen includes other DNA sequences encoding the same CDR3. The rearrangement uses TRBV6-5 and TRBJ1-1; 7 nucleotides agree with TRBD1. V trimming: 5 bases; J trimming: 3 bases; junction bases outside the gene matches: 3. This CDR3 is 13 amino acids long. CDR1 MNHEY and CDR2 SVGAGI come from the germline V gene. The CDR3 region has the DNA TGTGCCAGCAGTAGACAGGGCTACACTGAAGCTTTCTTT. It codes for CASSRQGYTEAFF.